The following is a T cell receptor (beta chain) sequence with its context. The record originates from a study of blood T cell repertoires in COVID-19. Study-level background: Acute and convalescent COVID-19 specimens originated in the United States, Italy and Spain. From T cells, B-cell-depleted T cells, or PBMCs came the material, which was cDNA or gDNA.

The repertoire was sequenced with immunoSEQ multiplex PCR; TCRdb's copy has only in-frame clones and lacks some. Here the sample spans over 150,000 clones, about 88% being singletons. The V end lost 4 bases, the J end lost 4 bases, and 15 bases lay between the germline ends. Germline lookup yields CDR1 SGHAT and CDR2 FQNNGV. This CDR3 spans 15 amino acids. Material: peripheral blood. The receptor's source is a young man who had recovered from COVID-19. The chain uses TRBV11-2 and TRBJ2-3, with a possible D match to TRBD2 (6 bases). CDR3 loop: CASSSNGGLADTQYF. The CDR3 region has the DNA TGTGCCAGCAGCTCAAATGGGGGGTTGGCAGATACGCAGTATTTT.